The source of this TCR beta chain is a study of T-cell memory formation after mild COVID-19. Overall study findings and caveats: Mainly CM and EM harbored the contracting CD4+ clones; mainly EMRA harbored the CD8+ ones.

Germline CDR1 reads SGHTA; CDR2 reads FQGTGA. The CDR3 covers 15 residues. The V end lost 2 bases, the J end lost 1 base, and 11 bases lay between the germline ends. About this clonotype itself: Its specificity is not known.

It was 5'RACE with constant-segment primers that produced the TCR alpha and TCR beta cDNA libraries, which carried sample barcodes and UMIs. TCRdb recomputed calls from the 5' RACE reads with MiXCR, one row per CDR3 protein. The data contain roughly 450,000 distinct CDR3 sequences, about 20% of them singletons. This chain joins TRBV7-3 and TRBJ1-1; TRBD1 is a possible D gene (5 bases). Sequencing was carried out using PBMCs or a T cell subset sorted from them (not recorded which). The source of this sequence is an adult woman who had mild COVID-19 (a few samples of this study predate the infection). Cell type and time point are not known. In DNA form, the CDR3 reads TGTGCCAGCAGCTTACAGGGAAACGGGAACACTGAAGCTTTCTTT. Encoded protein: CASSLQGNGNTEAFF.